In this sample, the clone carrying this TCR beta chain turned up a few times. No antigen is known for it. This specimen belongs to a study of Graves' ophthalmopathy and Graves' hyperthyroidism. Using RNA transcripts, the TCR beta CDR3 regions were amplified. The authors performed first-round RT-PCR with HTBI primers and then a second-round multiplex PCR. TCRdb ran MiXCR on the multiplex PCR reads and lists one entry per CDR3 protein. The sample has hundreds of thousands of distinct CDR3 sequences; 40% are singletons. General study findings and limits: Blood was where most expanded thyroid clonotypes above 0.001 frequency also turned up.

Sequences were obtained from peripheral blood. This receptor was identified in an adult man with Graves' ophthalmopathy.

CDR3 DNA: TGTGCCAGCAGGGTCCCGCAGATGCCCCAGCATTTT. This gives the protein CASRVPQMPQHF. The V and J genes are TRBV24-1 and TRBJ1-5; perhaps TRBD1 as D (5 bases). CDR1 is KGHDR and CDR2 is SFDVKD in the germline V gene. Trimming cost V 11 bases and J 9 bases, with 16 bases left between them. CDR3 size: 12 residues.